Below are 8 T cell receptor beta chains sequenced from a single sample in a study of Ad26.COV2.S vaccination and SARS-CoV-2 variants. The repertoire was sequenced with immunoSEQ multiplex PCR; TCRdb's copy has only in-frame clones and lacks some. Among 350,000 to 500,000 clones listed, approximately 88% were seen once. Treatment here: approximately 18 received Ad26.COV2.S at low or high dose, single or two shots; 5 received placebo; per-sample allocation not given. Day 63 after the first injection of vaccine or placebo was the sampling time. This sample comprised peripheral blood, obtained in a trial of Ad26.COV2.S vaccine versus placebo. The receptors originated from a person aged 18-60 years who received the Ad26.COV2.S COVID-19 vaccine or a placebo.

In this sample, this clone turned up once. The CDR3 spells CASSQAWRGGSYNEQFF. The CDR3 DNA reads TGCGCCAGCAGCCAAGCTTGGCGGGGGGGTAGTTACAATGAGCAGTTCTTC. This sequence joins TRBV4-1 and TRBJ2-1, with TRBD2 identical over 9 bases. CDR3 size: 17 residues. Germline CDR1 reads MGHRA; CDR2 reads YSYEKL. J gave up 4 bases and V 1 base, and 8 bases lay outside the gene matches.

The V and J genes are TRBV5-5 and TRBJ2-2; TRBD1 matches at 7 bases. Germline CDR1 and CDR2: SGHKS and YYEKEE (reference sequence). After removal of 3 bases from V and 5 bases from J, the junction contained 4 bases not matched to a gene. The CDR3 extends over 14 amino acids. In DNA, the CDR3 is TGTGCCAGCAGCTCGACAGGGTTGACCGGGGAGCTGTTTTTT. The encoded protein is CASSSTGLTGELFF.

This clone was detected once. The chain combines TRBV28 with TRBJ1-2; 8 bases fit TRBD1. CDR1 MDHEN and CDR2 SYDVKM come from the germline V gene. The CDR3 contains 13 residues. The ends lost 4 bases at V and 4 bases at J; junction bases unmatched: 2. This chain's CDR3 is CASSSGQVYGYTF. The CDR3 DNA follows: TGTGCCAGCAGTTCGGGACAGGTCTATGGCTACACCTTC.

The chain combines TRBV28 with TRBJ2-7; D perhaps matches TRBD1 (6 bases). The germline V and J ends were trimmed by 4 bases and 0 bases, with 19 bases remaining between them. The V gene's germline CDR1 is MDHEN and CDR2 SYDVKM. The CDR3 runs to 17 residues. The CDR3 nucleotides read TGTGCCAGCAGTTCCCCCCTCCTCCAGGGGACCTCCTACGAGCAGTACTTC. It yields the protein CASSSPLLQGTSYEQYF.

The genes are TRBV5-1 and TRBJ1-1, with D possibly TRBD1 on 6 matching bases. V shed 0 bases and J shed 2 bases, with 11 bases lying between them. Looked up from germline, CDR1 is SGHRS and CDR2 is YFSETQ. CDR3 length: 15 residues. The CDR3 region has the DNA TGCGCCAGCAGCTTGGGGTACAGGGCTAACACTGAAGCTTTCTTT. Its translation is CASSLGYRANTEAFF.

The chain has TRBV18 and TRBJ2-1; D call uncertain. Germline CDR1 and CDR2: KGHSH and LQKENI. The CDR3 has 15 residues. V shed 2 bases and J shed 2 bases, with 10 bases lying between them. This CDR3 reads CASSPAAETYNEQFF. The CDR3 bases are TGTGCCAGCTCACCAGCTGCTGAAACCTACAATGAGCAGTTCTTC. The whole variable domain, filled in from reference TRBV18 and TRBJ2-1, reads NAGVMQNPRHLVRRRGQEARLRCSPMKGHSHVYWYRQLPEEGLKFMVYLQKENIIDESGMPKERFSAEFPKEGPSILRIQQVVRGDSAAYFCASSPAAETYNEQFFGPGTRLTVL.

This clone was seen once. This chain links TRBV6-6 with TRBJ2-7; weak D call: TRBD1 (6 bases). Germline V lookup: CDR1 MNHNY, CDR2 SVGAGI (reference sequence). Between the trimmed V and J ends, which lost 5 bases and 0 bases, there was a span of 17 bases. The CDR3 spans 16 residues. CDR3 loop: CASSINRDASSYEQYF. The CDR3 nucleotides are TGTGCCAGCAGTATAAACAGGGATGCGAGCTCCTACGAGCAGTACTTC.

The chain joins TRBV19 to TRBJ1-1; D is perhaps TRBD1 (6 bases). This CDR3 is built from 14 residues. Germline V lookup: CDR1 LNHDA, CDR2 SQIVND (reference sequence). V lost 3 bases and J 5 bases, leaving 13 bases between the germline ends. The chain's CDR3 is CASSIGGLGTEAFF. CDR3 DNA sequence: TGTGCCAGTAGTATTGGGGGGCTTGGGACTGAAGCTTTCTTT. Drawing the rest from reference TRBV19 and TRBJ1-1, the complete variable domain is DGGITQSPKYLFRKEGQNVTLSCEQNLNHDAMYWYRQDPGQGLRLIYYSQIVNDFQKGDIAEGYSVSREKKESFPLTVTSAQKNPTAFYLCASSIGGLGTEAFFGQGTRLTVV.